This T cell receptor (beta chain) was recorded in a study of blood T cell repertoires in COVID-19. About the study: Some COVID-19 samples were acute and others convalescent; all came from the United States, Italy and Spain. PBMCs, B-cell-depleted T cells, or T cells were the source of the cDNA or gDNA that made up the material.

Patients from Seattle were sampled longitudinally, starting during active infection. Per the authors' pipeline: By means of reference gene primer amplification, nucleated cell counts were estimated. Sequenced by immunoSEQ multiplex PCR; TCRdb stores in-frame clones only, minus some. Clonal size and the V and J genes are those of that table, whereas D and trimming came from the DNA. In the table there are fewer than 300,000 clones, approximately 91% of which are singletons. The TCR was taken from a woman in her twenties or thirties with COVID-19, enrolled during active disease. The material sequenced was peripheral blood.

CDR3 protein: CASSSGQDEKLFF. In DNA, the CDR3 is TGCGCCAGCAGCTCCGGACAGGATGAAAAACTGTTTTTT. This rearrangement joins TRBV5-1 to TRBJ1-4, with TRBD1 matching over 7 bases. Germline V CDR1 and CDR2: SGHRS, YFSETQ. V was clipped by 3 bases and J by 6 bases; unmatched bases: 2. This CDR3 is 13 amino acids long.